Listed below are T cell receptor beta chains from one sample, sequenced in a study of PD-1 blockade in mismatch repair-deficient tumors. The protocol was immunoSEQ multiplex PCR, while the TCRdb copy is restricted to in-frame clones and leaves out a portion. Here the sample spans 40,000 to 60,000 clones, roughly 80% being singletons. The specimen was peripheral blood, collected roughly 20 weeks after starting pembrolizumab. These TCRs come from an adult with mismatch repair-deficient cancer. Both conserved end residues are part of each CDR3. Fields, in order: J gene, CDR3 length, V gene, CDR3 protein.

j_call: TRBJ2-2
cdr3_length: 12
v_call: TRBV6-5
cdr3_aa: CASRSNTGELFF

j_call: TRBJ2-7
cdr3_length: 13
v_call: TRBV30
cdr3_aa: CAWSVGRGDEQYF

j_call: TRBJ2-5
cdr3_length: 15
v_call: TRBV15
cdr3_aa: CATSRDGTPQETQYF

j_call: TRBJ1-3
cdr3_length: 15
v_call: TRBV4-1
cdr3_aa: CASSQTGTVGNTIYF

j_call: TRBJ2-2
cdr3_length: 15
v_call: TRBV6-1
cdr3_aa: CASSPQTHNTGELFF

j_call: TRBJ1-1
cdr3_length: 14
v_call: TRBV9
cdr3_aa: CASSVVRGGTEAFF

j_call: TRBJ2-3
cdr3_length: 15
v_call: TRBV5-6
cdr3_aa: CASSPPASVAGIQYF

j_call: TRBJ2-2
cdr3_length: 16
v_call: TRBV19
cdr3_aa: CASSDRAGGNTGELFF

j_call: TRBJ1-2
cdr3_length: 15
v_call: TRBV29-1
cdr3_aa: CSVEKFWQGGYGYTF

j_call: TRBJ2-5
cdr3_length: 13
v_call: TRBV6-5
cdr3_aa: CASSRAGVETQYF

j_call: TRBJ1-3
cdr3_length: 16
v_call: TRBV5-6
cdr3_aa: CASSLYRTASGNTIYF

j_call: TRBJ1-5
cdr3_length: 18
v_call: TRBV7-8
cdr3_aa: CASRAGTEGAYSNQPQHF

j_call: TRBJ1-5
cdr3_length: 15
v_call: TRBV30
cdr3_aa: CAWSRGRQGYQPQHF

j_call: TRBJ1-3
cdr3_length: 15
v_call: TRBV11-2
cdr3_aa: CASSLKGLPGNTIYF

j_call: TRBJ2-5
cdr3_length: 17
v_call: TRBV27
cdr3_aa: CASSKTAGLAGIETQYF

j_call: TRBJ2-7
cdr3_length: 15
v_call: TRBV11-2
cdr3_aa: CASSFSDRGAYEQYF

j_call: TRBJ2-1
cdr3_length: 12
v_call: TRBV6-1
cdr3_aa: CASSSGWNEQFF

j_call: TRBJ1-2
cdr3_length: 16
v_call: TRBV11-3
cdr3_aa: CASSLEGRGANYGYTF

j_call: TRBJ2-2
cdr3_length: 13
v_call: TRBV30
cdr3_aa: CASHRPLTGELFF

j_call: TRBJ2-3
cdr3_length: 14
v_call: TRBV19
cdr3_aa: CASSSWVRRDTQYF

j_call: TRBJ2-5
cdr3_length: 15
v_call: TRBV7-9
cdr3_aa: CASTETGLPQETQYF

j_call: TRBJ2-5
cdr3_length: 13
v_call: TRBV7-9
cdr3_aa: CASSLGGLETQYF

j_call: TRBJ1-2
cdr3_length: 16
v_call: TRBV4-3
cdr3_aa: CASSPQGDRPIYGYTF

j_call: TRBJ1-5
cdr3_length: 13
v_call: TRBV14
cdr3_aa: CASSQGLYQPQHF

j_call: TRBJ2-1
cdr3_length: 15
v_call: TRBV6-1
cdr3_aa: CASSGGGTGVNEQFF

j_call: TRBJ2-3
cdr3_length: 15
v_call: TRBV4-2
cdr3_aa: CASSPKTGQTDTQYF

j_call: TRBJ2-6
cdr3_length: 15
v_call: TRBV30
cdr3_aa: CAWSTLAGRANVLTF

j_call: TRBJ1-2
cdr3_length: 14
v_call: TRBV18
cdr3_aa: CASSPGQGGYGYTF

j_call: TRBJ2-5
cdr3_length: 17
v_call: TRBV4-1
cdr3_aa: CASSPRAARGIGETQYF

j_call: TRBJ1-1
cdr3_length: 16
v_call: TRBV4-2
cdr3_aa: CASSRKRIGLNTEAFF

j_call: TRBJ2-1
cdr3_length: 14
v_call: TRBV5-1
cdr3_aa: CASGTGGSYNEQFF

j_call: TRBJ2-1
cdr3_length: 17
v_call: TRBV19
cdr3_aa: CASSIFSPIFSYNEQFF

j_call: TRBJ1-2
cdr3_length: 15
v_call: TRBV10-3
cdr3_aa: CAISEDRARNYGYTF

j_call: TRBJ2-1
cdr3_length: 14
v_call: TRBV27
cdr3_aa: CASSIAGPDNEQFF

j_call: TRBJ2-7
cdr3_length: 12
v_call: TRBV5-6
cdr3_aa: CASSLMRVEQYF

j_call: TRBJ1-5
cdr3_length: 17
v_call: TRBV15
cdr3_aa: CATSRDPPTYTDQPQHF

j_call: TRBJ2-7
cdr3_length: 16
v_call: TRBV14
cdr3_aa: CASSHTLSGPRVEQYF

j_call: TRBJ1-1
cdr3_length: 14
v_call: TRBV10-1
cdr3_aa: CASSESQGNTEAFF

j_call: TRBJ2-1
cdr3_length: 14
v_call: TRBV7-3
cdr3_aa: CASSRWELGNEQFF

j_call: TRBJ2-3
cdr3_length: 19
v_call: TRBV7-2
cdr3_aa: CASSFLRGQGGFGTDTQYF

j_call: TRBJ2-2
cdr3_length: 19
v_call: TRBV7-6
cdr3_aa: CASSLEIAGGDINTGELFF

j_call: TRBJ1-4
cdr3_length: 15
v_call: TRBV7-6
cdr3_aa: CASSSYRVTSEKLFF

j_call: TRBJ2-7
cdr3_length: 15
v_call: TRBV21-1
cdr3_aa: CASSKVGSGKYEQYF

j_call: TRBJ2-1
cdr3_length: 13
v_call: TRBV5-5
cdr3_aa: CASSLGPYNEQFF

j_call: TRBJ2-2
cdr3_length: 13
v_call: TRBV18
cdr3_aa: CASYLTVRGELFF

j_call: TRBJ1-5
cdr3_length: 15
v_call: TRBV6-5
cdr3_aa: CASSNGQGWDQPQHF

j_call: TRBJ2-7
cdr3_length: 15
v_call: TRBV11-2
cdr3_aa: CASSSAGRNRYEQYF

j_call: TRBJ1-2
cdr3_length: 14
v_call: TRBV7-3
cdr3_aa: CASSFAQGVFGYTF

j_call: TRBJ2-5
cdr3_length: 14
v_call: TRBV19
cdr3_aa: CASSYLAEQETQYF

j_call: TRBJ2-1
cdr3_length: 15
v_call: TRBV7-2
cdr3_aa: CASSLEASGRVKQFF

j_call: TRBJ1-1
cdr3_length: 14
v_call: TRBV15
cdr3_aa: CATTRDRANTEAFF

j_call: TRBJ2-1
cdr3_length: 15
v_call: TRBV14
cdr3_aa: CASSQSQIIYNEQFF

j_call: TRBJ2-7
cdr3_length: 16
v_call: TRBV7-6
cdr3_aa: CASSRPRGDSSYEQYF

j_call: TRBJ1-2
cdr3_length: 13
v_call: TRBV6-5
cdr3_aa: CASSYSSGNGYTF

j_call: TRBJ2-2
cdr3_length: 17
v_call: TRBV2
cdr3_aa: CASSEGQGFGNTGELFF

j_call: TRBJ1-1
cdr3_length: 14
v_call: TRBV5-1
cdr3_aa: CASSLFTLNTEAFF